This T cell receptor beta chain was identified during a study of T cells after yellow fever vaccination. TCRdb fed the 5' RACE reads into MiXCR, producing one record per CDR3 protein. The sample includes hundreds of thousands of distinct CDR3 sequences, 7.5% to 9.5% of them seen just once. V lost 6 bases, J lost 9 bases, and 5 bases stayed unmatched. Germline lookup yields CDR1 SQVTM and CDR2 ANQGSEA. The CDR3 contains 13 residues. V is TRBV29-1 and J is TRBJ2-1, with TRBD2 identical over 13 bases. The sample in question was CD4+ T cells sorted from PBMCs, obtained 5 days after the yellow fever booster vaccination. The TCR originated in a man younger than 35 who received the YFV17D yellow fever vaccine. In DNA form, the CDR3 reads TGCAGCGTCGAGGGGACTAGCGGGACTGAGCAGTTCTTC. This sequence encodes CSVEGTSGTEQFF.